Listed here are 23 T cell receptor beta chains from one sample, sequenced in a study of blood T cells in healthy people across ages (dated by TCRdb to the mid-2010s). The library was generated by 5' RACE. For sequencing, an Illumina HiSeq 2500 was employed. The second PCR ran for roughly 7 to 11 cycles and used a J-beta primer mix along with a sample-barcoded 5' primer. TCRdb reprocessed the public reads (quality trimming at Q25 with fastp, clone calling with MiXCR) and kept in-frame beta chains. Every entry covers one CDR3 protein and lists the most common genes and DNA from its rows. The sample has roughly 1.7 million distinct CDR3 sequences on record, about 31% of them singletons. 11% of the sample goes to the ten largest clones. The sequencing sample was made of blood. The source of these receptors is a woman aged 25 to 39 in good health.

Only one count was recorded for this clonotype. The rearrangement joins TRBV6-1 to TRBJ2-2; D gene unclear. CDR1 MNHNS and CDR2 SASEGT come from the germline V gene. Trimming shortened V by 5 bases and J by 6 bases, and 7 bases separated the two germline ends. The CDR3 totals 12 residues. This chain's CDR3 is CASSPSSGELFF. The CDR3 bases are TGTGCCAGCAGTCCCAGCTCCGGGGAGCTGTTTTTT.

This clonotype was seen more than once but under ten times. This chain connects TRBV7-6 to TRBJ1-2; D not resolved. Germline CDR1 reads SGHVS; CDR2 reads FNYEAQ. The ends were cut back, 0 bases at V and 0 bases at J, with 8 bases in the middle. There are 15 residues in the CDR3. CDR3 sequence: CASSLAPEPNYGYTF. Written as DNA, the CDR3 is TGTGCCAGCAGCTTAGCGCCAGAGCCTAACTATGGCTACACCTTC.

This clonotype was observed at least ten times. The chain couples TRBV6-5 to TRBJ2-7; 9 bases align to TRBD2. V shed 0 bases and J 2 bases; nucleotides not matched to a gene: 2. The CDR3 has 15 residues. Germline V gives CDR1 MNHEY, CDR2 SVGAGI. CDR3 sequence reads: CASSYSTSGPYEQYF. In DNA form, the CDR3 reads TGTGCCAGCAGTTACTCAACTAGCGGGCCCTACGAGCAGTACTTC.

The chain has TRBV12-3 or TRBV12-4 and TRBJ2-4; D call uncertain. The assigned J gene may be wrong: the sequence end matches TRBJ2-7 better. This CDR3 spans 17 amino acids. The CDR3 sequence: CASSLGPKLPNTYEQYF. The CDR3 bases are TGTGCCAGCAGTTTGGGCCCCAAGCTTCCTAATACCTACGAGCAGTACTTC.

DNA of the CDR3: TGTGCCAGCAGCCTAGGGAGGGCCCTCGCGAATGAGCAGTTCTTC. Its protein product is CASSLGRALANEQFF. This rearrangement joins TRBV7-2 to TRBJ2-1, with 7 bases lining up with TRBD2. The V gene end was trimmed by 5 bases and the J gene end by 7 bases; junction bases not matched to a gene: 11. The CDR3 length is 15 residues. Germline V gives CDR1 SGHTA, CDR2 FQGNSA.

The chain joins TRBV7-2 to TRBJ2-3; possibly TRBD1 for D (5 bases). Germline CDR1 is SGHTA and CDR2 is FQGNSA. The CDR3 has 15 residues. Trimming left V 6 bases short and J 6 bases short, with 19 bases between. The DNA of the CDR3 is TGTGCCAGCAGTTCTTGGGGTAGGGGTCGGGATACGCAGTATTTT. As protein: CASSSWGRGRDTQYF.

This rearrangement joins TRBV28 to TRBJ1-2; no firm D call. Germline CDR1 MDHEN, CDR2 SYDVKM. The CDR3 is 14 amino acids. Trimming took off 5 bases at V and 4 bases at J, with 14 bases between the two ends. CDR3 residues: CASSPVVHSYGYTF. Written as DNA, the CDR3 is TGTGCCAGCAGTCCAGTCGTCCACTCCTATGGCTACACCTTC.

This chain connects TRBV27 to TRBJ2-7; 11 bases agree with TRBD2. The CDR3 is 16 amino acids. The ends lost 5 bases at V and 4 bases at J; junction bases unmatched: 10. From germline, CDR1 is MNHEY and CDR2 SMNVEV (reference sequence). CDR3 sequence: CASSLFPGTSGYEQYF. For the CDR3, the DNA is TGTGCCAGCAGTCTATTTCCCGGGACTAGCGGATACGAGCAGTACTTC.

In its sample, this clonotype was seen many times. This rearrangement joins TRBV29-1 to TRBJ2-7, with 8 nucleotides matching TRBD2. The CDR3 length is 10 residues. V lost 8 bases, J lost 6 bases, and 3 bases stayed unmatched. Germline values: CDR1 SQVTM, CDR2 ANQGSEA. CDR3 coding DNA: TGCAGCCCAAGCGGGGGCGAGCAGTACTTC. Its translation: CSPSGGEQYF.

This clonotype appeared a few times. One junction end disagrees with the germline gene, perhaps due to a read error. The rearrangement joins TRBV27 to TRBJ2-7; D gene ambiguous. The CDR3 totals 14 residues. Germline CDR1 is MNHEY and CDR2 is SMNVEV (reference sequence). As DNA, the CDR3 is TGCGCCAGTAAAGAAATAGCCTCCACCTACGAGCAGTACTTC. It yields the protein CASKEIASTYEQYF.

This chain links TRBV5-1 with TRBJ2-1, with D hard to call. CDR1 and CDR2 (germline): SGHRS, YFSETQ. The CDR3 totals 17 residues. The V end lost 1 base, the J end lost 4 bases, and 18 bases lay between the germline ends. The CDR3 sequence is CASSLRTMQNIYNEQFF. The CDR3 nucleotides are TGCGCCAGCAGCTTGCGTACTATGCAGAACATATACAATGAGCAGTTCTTC.

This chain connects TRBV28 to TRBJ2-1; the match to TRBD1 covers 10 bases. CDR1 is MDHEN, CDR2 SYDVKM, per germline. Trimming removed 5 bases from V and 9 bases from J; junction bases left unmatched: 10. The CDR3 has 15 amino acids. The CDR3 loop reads CASSPTGGRWSEQFF. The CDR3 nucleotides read TGTGCCAGCAGTCCGACAGGGGGCCGATGGAGTGAGCAGTTCTTC.

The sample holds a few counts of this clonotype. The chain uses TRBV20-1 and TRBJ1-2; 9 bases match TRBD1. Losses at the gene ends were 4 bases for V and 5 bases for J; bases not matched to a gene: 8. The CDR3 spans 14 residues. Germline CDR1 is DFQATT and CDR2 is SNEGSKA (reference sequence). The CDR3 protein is CSAKVGDRDYGYTF. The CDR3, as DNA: TGCAGTGCTAAAGTCGGGGACAGGGATTATGGCTACACCTTC.

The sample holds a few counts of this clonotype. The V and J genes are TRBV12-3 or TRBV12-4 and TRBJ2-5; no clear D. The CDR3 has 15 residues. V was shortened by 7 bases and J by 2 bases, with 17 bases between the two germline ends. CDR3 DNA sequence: TGTGCCAGCACCAGGATCGAGAAACTTCAAGAGACCCAGTACTTC. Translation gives CASTRIEKLQETQYF.

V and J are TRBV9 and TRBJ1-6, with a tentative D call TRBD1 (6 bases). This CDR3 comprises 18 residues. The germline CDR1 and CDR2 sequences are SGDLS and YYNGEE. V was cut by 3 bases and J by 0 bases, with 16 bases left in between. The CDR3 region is CASSESRTGSSYNSPLHF. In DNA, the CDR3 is TGTGCCAGCAGCGAAAGCCGTACAGGGAGCTCCTATAATTCACCCCTCCACTTT.

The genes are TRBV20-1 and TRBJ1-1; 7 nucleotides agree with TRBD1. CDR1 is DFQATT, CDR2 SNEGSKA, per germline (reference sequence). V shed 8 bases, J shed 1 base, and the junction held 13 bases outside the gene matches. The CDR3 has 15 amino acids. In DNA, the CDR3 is TGCAGTCATCGGGAGGGGGCGCGTTCGAACACTGAAGCTTTCTTT. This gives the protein CSHREGARSNTEAFF.

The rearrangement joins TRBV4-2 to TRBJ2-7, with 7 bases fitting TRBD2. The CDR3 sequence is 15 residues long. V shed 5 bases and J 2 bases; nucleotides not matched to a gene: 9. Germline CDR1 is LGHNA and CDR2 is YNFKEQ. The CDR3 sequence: CASSTGPAGTYEQYF. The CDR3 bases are TGTGCCAGCAGCACCGGACCAGCGGGAACCTACGAGCAGTACTTC.

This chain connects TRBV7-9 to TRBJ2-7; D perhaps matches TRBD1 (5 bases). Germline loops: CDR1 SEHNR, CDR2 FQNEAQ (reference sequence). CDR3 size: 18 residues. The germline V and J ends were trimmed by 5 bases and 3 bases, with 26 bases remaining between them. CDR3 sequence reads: CASSLVGRLGSAYYEQYF. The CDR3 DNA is TGTGCCAGCAGCCTTGTGGGGCGCCTTGGATCTGCGTACTACGAGCAGTACTTC.

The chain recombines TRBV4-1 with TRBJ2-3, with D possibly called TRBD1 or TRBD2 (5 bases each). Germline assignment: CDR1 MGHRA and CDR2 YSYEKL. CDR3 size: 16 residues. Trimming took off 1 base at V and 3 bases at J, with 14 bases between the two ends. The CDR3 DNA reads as TGCGCCAGCAGCCAAGCACTAGTGGGGGTAACAGATACGCAGTATTTT. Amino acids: CASSQALVGVTDTQYF.

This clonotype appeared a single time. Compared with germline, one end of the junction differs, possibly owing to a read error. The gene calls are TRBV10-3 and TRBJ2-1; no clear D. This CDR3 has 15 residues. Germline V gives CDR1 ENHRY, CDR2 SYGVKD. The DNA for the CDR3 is TGTGCCATCAGTAACGGCAGTCCTTTCTACAATGAGCGGTTCTTC. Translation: CAISNGSPFYNERFF.

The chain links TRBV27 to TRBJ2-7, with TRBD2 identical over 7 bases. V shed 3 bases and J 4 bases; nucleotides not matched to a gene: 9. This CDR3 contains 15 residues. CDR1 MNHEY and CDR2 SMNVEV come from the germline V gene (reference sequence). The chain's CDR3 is CASSLFGLAVYEQYF. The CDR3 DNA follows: TGTGCCAGCAGTTTGTTTGGGCTAGCGGTTTACGAGCAGTACTTC.

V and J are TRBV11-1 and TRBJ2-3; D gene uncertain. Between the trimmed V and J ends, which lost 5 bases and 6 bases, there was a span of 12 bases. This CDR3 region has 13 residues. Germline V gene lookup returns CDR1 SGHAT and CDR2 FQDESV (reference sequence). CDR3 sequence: CASSQNSLDTQYF. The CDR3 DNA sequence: TGTGCCAGCAGCCAGAACTCACTTGATACGCAGTATTTT. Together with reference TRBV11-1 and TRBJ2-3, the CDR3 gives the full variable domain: EAEVAQSPRYKITEKSQAVAFWCDPISGHATLYWYRQILGQGPELLVQFQDESVVDDSQLPKDRFSAERLKGVDSTLKIQPAELGDSAMYLCASSQNSLDTQYFGPGTRLTVL.

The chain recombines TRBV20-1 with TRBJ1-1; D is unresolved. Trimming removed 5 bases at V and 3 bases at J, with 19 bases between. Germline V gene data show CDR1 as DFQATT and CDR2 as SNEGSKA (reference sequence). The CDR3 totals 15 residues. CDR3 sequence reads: CSAPRPGMRDTEAFF. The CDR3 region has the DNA TGCAGTGCTCCCCGCCCGGGCATGAGGGACACTGAAGCTTTCTTT.